Following are 15 T cell receptor beta chains from one sample sequenced in a study of PD-L1 blockade in urothelial cancer. Time point here: pretreatment peripheral blood. Data came from immunoSEQ multiplex PCR; TCRdb stores just in-frame clones and leaves some out. This table holds tens of thousands of clones, 84% found once. The sample was PBMCs, taken around atezolizumab (anti-PD-L1) treatment. These TCRs come from a woman between 70 and 85 years old with urothelial cancer.

This sequence joins TRBV18 and TRBJ2-3; the D gene is possibly TRBD2 (5 bases). Trimming cost V 3 bases and J 1 base, with 8 bases left between them. This CDR3 region has 14 residues. In germline, CDR1 is KGHSH, CDR2 LQKENI. The CDR3 bases are TGTGCCAGCTCACCTCTCGGGGGCACAGATACGCAGTATTTT. Residues: CASSPLGGTDTQYF.

The V call is TRBV5-5, the J call TRBJ1-6; D might be TRBD1 (5 bases). The CDR3 covers 15 residues. Germline assignment: CDR1 SGHKS and CDR2 YYEKEE (reference sequence). V was shortened by 0 bases and J by 8 bases, with 12 bases between the two germline ends. This chain's CDR3 is CASSLEPGRHSPLHF. The DNA of the CDR3 is TGTGCCAGCAGCTTGGAGCCAGGGAGGCATTCACCCCTCCACTTT.

The chain recombines TRBV5-1 with TRBJ2-3; 11 positions match TRBD2. The germline CDR1 and CDR2 sequences are SGHRS and YFSETQ. After removal of 6 bases from V and 0 bases from J, the junction contained 12 bases not matched to a gene. The CDR3 covers 18 residues. The CDR3 loop is CASKGSGRALTSTDTQYF. CDR3 DNA: TGCGCCAGCAAGGGTAGCGGGAGGGCTTTAACTAGCACAGATACGCAGTATTTT.

The chain is built from TRBV9 and TRBJ2-5, with D possibly TRBD2 on 6 matching bases. This CDR3 region has 15 residues. Germline V gives CDR1 SGDLS, CDR2 YYNGEE. V was shortened by 2 bases and J by 5 bases, with 16 bases between the two germline ends. The CDR3, as DNA: TGTGCCAGCAGCGTGGCGGGGCGGACTGGCGAGACCCAGTACTTC. Translating gives CASSVAGRTGETQYF. The full variable domain, with the rest looked up from reference TRBV9 and TRBJ2-5, is DSGVTQTPKHLITATGQRVTLRCSPRSGDLSVYWYQQSLDQGLQFLIQYYNGEERAKGNILERFSAQQFPDLHSELNLSSLELGDSALYFCASSVAGRTGETQYFGPGTRLLVL.

This clone was counted once. The rearrangement uses TRBV9 and TRBJ2-5; a weak D match, TRBD1 (5 bases). V lost 0 bases to trimming and J lost 12 bases, with 15 bases between them. This CDR3 contains 13 residues. Germline CDR1 SGDLS, CDR2 YYNGEE. The CDR3 region has the DNA TGTGCCAGCAGCGTAGGGATGACAGAAAACAAGTACTTC. Translated: CASSVGMTENKYF.

The chain recombines TRBV4-1 with TRBJ2-3, with a tentative D call TRBD1 (6 bases). The CDR3 has 15 amino acids. Germline CDR1 is MGHRA and CDR2 is YSYEKL. V gave up 0 bases and J gave up 1 base, with 8 bases separating them. The CDR3 protein is CASSQEYRGTDTQYF. The CDR3 DNA follows: TGCGCCAGCAGCCAAGAGTACAGGGGCACAGATACGCAGTATTTT.

V is TRBV28 and J is TRBJ1-2; D is perhaps TRBD1 (6 bases). Trimming left V 4 bases short and J 4 bases short, with 13 bases between. This CDR3 contains 14 residues. Per germline, CDR1 MDHEN and CDR2 SYDVKM. In DNA, the CDR3 is TGTGCCAGCAGTTCGGACACAGGGATCTATGGCTACACCTTC. Translating gives CASSSDTGIYGYTF.

This clone was recorded only once. CDR3 amino acids: CASSVVYGLPPLAGGEETQYF. In nucleotides, the CDR3 is TGTGCCAGCAGCGTAGTTTACGGCCTTCCCCCCCTAGCGGGAGGGGAGGAGACCCAGTACTTC. The chain carries TRBV9 and TRBJ2-5; TRBD2 agrees at 12 bases. J lost 5 bases, V lost 0 bases, and 20 bases had no gene match. Germline V gene sequence: CDR1 SGDLS, CDR2 YYNGEE. The CDR3 length is 21 residues.

This clone has just a few counts. CDR3 bases: TGTGCCAGCAGCTTAAACCACGCGGGTGGGGAGACCCAGTACTTC. Amino acid sequence: CASSLNHAGGETQYF. V gene TRBV7-7 combines with J gene TRBJ2-5; tentative D call: TRBD2 (5 bases). CDR3 length: 15 residues. V gave up 2 bases and J gave up 5 bases, with 15 bases separating them. The germline gives CDR1 SSHAT, CDR2 FNYEAQ (reference sequence).

The rearrangement links TRBV7-2 to TRBJ1-1; D unclear. CDR1 SGHTA and CDR2 FQGNSA come from the germline V gene. This CDR3 contains 12 residues. Trimming left V 3 bases short and J 2 bases short, with 4 bases between. CDR3 amino acids: CASSFVNTEAFF. The CDR3 DNA is TGTGCCAGCAGCTTCGTAAACACTGAAGCTTTCTTT.

This clone was detected a few times. The V gene is TRBV11-2, the J gene TRBJ2-5; D is uncertain. The CDR3 loop spans 16 amino acids. Germline V gene data show CDR1 as SGHAT and CDR2 as FQNNGV. The V and J ends lost 3 bases and 5 bases respectively, with 19 bases between them. The CDR3 DNA sequence: TGTGCCAGCAGCTTCATCATCCCTGGTGTTAGTGAGACCCAGTACTTC. It codes for CASSFIIPGVSETQYF.

The J gene is TRBJ1-1, the V gene TRBV6-1, with 9 nucleotides matching TRBD1. This CDR3 comprises 14 residues. Germline V gene lookup returns CDR1 MNHNS and CDR2 SASEGT. Trimming took 6 bases from V and 5 from J; bases not matched to a gene: 7. CDR3 loop: CASRKTGGETEAFF. The CDR3 bases are TGTGCCAGCAGAAAAACAGGGGGCGAAACTGAAGCTTTCTTT.

The chain recombines TRBV18 with TRBJ2-1; D is ambiguous. There are 14 residues in the CDR3. CDR1 is KGHSH, CDR2 LQKENI, per germline. Trimming shortened V by 2 bases and J by 8 bases, and 13 bases separated the two germline ends. The CDR3 nucleotides are TGTGCCAGCTCACCATTATACCGGGTCGATGAGCAGTTCTTC. Translation: CASSPLYRVDEQFF.

The rearrangement links TRBV5-1 to TRBJ2-2; TRBD2 matches 7 bases. The V and J ends lost 4 bases and 7 bases, in that order; junction bases with no gene match: 4. Germline CDR1 SGHRS, CDR2 YFSETQ. The CDR3 is made up of 13 amino acids. The CDR3: CASSPRGVGELFF. The CDR3 region has the DNA TGCGCCAGCAGCCCCCGGGGGGTCGGGGAGCTGTTTTTT.

The J gene is TRBJ2-7, the V gene TRBV6-1, with 12 bases matching TRBD2. Germline trimming cut 2 bases from V and 2 bases from J; bases unmatched to any gene: 7. Looked up from germline, CDR1 is MNHNS and CDR2 is SASEGT. This CDR3 is built from 17 residues. CDR3: CASSEPILAGGTYEQYF. CDR3 nucleotides: TGTGCCAGCAGTGAACCCATCCTAGCGGGAGGGACCTACGAGCAGTACTTC.